This record concerns one T cell receptor (beta chain) sequence. TCRdb analysed the RT-PCR reads with MiXCR anew, one entry per CDR3 protein. Of some 150,000 distinct CDR3 sequences listed, less than 15% are singletons. This record belongs to a study of response to subunit inactivated influenza vaccine. The CDR3 runs to 12 residues. CDR1 and CDR2 (germline): MDHEN, SYDVKM. Trimming shortened V by 4 bases and J by 3 bases, and 7 bases separated the two germline ends. The same specimen was also included in a second study, on T cells expressing NK-cell markers. That work contributes: Production of TCR beta cDNA relied on 5'RACE template switching with UMIs. Most of the eight sequenced donors were HCMV-seropositive; one was seronegative. NKG2C+ dominant clonotypes from several donors made up roughly 1.0-8% of CD8+ T cells. A few donors likewise had their CD3+CD56-NKG2C+ fraction led by these clonotypes. Questions lingered over whether expanded NKG2C+ T cell clones were HCMV-specific.

The sequence came from a man aged 50 or older who received an inactivated influenza vaccine. V is TRBV28 and J is TRBJ2-7, with D unclear. The sequences come from CD8+ T cells sorted from PBMCs, collected roughly 12 days after vaccination. The CDR3 DNA is TGTGCCAGCAGTTCAGTGGACTACGAGCAGTACTTC. It yields the protein CASSSVDYEQYF. The variable domain in full, with the rest retrieved from reference TRBV28 and TRBJ2-7, is DVKVTQSSRYLVKRTGEKVFLECVQDMDHENMFWYRQDPGLGLRLIYFSYDVKMKEKGDIPEGYSVSREKKERFSLILESASTNQTSMYLCASSSVDYEQYFGPGTRLTVT.